What follows is one TCR beta chain and its context. Per germline, CDR1 SNHLY and CDR2 FYNNEI. The CDR3 extends over 15 amino acids. The junction had 7 bases not matched to a gene; V was cut back by 3 bases and J by 5 bases. The sample comes from a study of blood T cell repertoires in COVID-19. Only in-frame clones appear in the TCRdb table, and some are missing; sequencing was by immunoSEQ multiplex PCR. The table includes 350,000 to 450,000 clones, roughly 90% detected once. The sample taken for sequencing was peripheral blood. The chain links TRBV2 to TRBJ1-5; 7 nucleotides match TRBD1. This TCR came from a man aged 35-49 years with acute or convalescent COVID-19. CDR3: CASSDSGGGYQPQHF. The CDR3 region has the DNA TGTGCCAGCAGTGATTCAGGGGGTGGTTATCAGCCCCAGCATTTT. Variable domain in full (rest from reference TRBV2 and TRBJ1-5): EPEVTQTPSHQVTQMGQEVILRCVPISNHLYFYWYRQILGQKVEFLVSFYNNEISEKSEIFDDQFSVERPDGSNFTLKIRSTKLEDSAMYFCASSDSGGGYQPQHFGDGTRLSIL.